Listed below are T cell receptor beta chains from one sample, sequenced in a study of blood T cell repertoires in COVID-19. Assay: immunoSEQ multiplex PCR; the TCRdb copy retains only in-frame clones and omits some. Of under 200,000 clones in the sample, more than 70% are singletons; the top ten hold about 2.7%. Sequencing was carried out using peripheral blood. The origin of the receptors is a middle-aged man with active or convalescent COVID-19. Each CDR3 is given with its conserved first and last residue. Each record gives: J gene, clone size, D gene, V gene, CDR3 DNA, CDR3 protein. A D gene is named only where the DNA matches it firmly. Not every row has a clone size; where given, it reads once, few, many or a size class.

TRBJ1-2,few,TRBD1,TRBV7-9,TGTGCCAGCAGCGGGACAGGGATAGCCTACACCTTC,CASSGTGIAYTF
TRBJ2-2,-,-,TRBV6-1,TGTGCCAGCAGTCTCCAACAAGAAGGGGCCGGGGAGCTGTTTTTT,CASSLQQEGAGELFF
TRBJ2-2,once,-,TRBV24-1,TGTGCCACCAGTGATGGAGGGGCGCACACCGGGGAGCTGTTTTTT,CATSDGGAHTGELFF
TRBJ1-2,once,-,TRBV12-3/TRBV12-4,TGTGCCAGCAGTTCGACACTGAGTGTGGGCTACACCTTC,CASSSTLSVGYTF
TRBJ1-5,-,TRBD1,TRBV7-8,TGTGCCAGCAGCTCCACTCGGGACAGCTATAGCAATCAGCCCCAGCATTTT,CASSSTRDSYSNQPQHF
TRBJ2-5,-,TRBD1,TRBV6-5,TGTGCCAGCAGGAGGACAGGTCAAGAGACCCAGTACTTC,CASRRTGQETQYF
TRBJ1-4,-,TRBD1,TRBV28,TGTGCCAGCAGTGACAGGGTAGCTAATGAAAAACTGTTTTTT,CASSDRVANEKLFF
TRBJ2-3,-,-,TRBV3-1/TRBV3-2,TGTGCCAGCAGCGGTGACAGTGCGTATTTT,CASSGDSAYF
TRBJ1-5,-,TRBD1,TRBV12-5,TGTGCTAGTGGTTTGGTTCTCGGGACAGATAATAGCAATCAGCCCCAGCATTTT,CASGLVLGTDNSNQPQHF
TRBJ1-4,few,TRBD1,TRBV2,TGTGCCAGCAGTGGGACAGGTGAAAGAAATGAAAAACTGTTTTTT,CASSGTGERNEKLFF
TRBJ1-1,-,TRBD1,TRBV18,TGTGCCAGCTCAGCCAATCCCATTGGACAGGGGTACACTGAAGCTTTCTTT,CASSANPIGQGYTEAFF
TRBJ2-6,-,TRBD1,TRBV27,TGTGCCAGCAGTTTATCTGGGGGACAGACTGGGGCCAACGTCCTGACTTTC,CASSLSGGQTGANVLTF
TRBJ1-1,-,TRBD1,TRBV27,TGTGCCAGCAGTGTATCACGGACAGGGTCTGAAGCTTTCTTT,CASSVSRTGSEAFF
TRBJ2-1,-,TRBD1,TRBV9,TGTGCCAGCAGCGACCGGGACAGCTCCTACAATGAGCAGTTCTTC,CASSDRDSSYNEQFF
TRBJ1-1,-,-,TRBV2,TGTGCCAGCAGTCCCCGGGGGAACACTGAAGCTTTCTTT,CASSPRGNTEAFF
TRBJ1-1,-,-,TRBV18,TGTGCCAGCTCACCTTCGGTCTCCCTTGAAGCTTTCTTT,CASSPSVSLEAFF
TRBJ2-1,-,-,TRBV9,TGTGCCAGCAGCGAGGGGACTCTCTCCTACAATGAGCAGTTCTTC,CASSEGTLSYNEQFF
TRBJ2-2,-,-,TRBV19,TGTGCCAGTAGTATTGCCCTTCGGACCGGGGAGCTGTTTTTT,CASSIALRTGELFF
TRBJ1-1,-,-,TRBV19,TGTGCCAGTAGTATAAACAGCCACACTGAAGCTTTCTTT,CASSINSHTEAFF
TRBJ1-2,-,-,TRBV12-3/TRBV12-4,TGTGCCAGCAGTTCAACTCCCTCCTGGGGCTACACCTTC,CASSSTPSWGYTF
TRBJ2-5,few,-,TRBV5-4,TGTGCCAGCAGCTTGGATCGGTACCAAGAGACCCAGTACTTC,CASSLDRYQETQYF
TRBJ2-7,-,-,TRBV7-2,TGTGCCAGCAGCTTAGTCGGGGGGCTAATGGTTAGAGAGCAGTACTTC,CASSLVGGLMVREQYF
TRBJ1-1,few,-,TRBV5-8,TGTGCCAGCAGCGCCGAGCTGAACACTGAAGCTTTCTTT,CASSAELNTEAFF
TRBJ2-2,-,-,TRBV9,TGTGCCAGCAGCGGGACAGCGAACACCGGGGAGCTGTTTTTT,CASSGTANTGELFF
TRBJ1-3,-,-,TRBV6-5,TGTGCCAGCAGTTACTCGCCTACCTCTGGAAACACCATATATTTT,CASSYSPTSGNTIYF
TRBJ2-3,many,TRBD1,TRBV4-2,TGTGCCAGCAGCCAAGATCCGACAGGGGACGGCACAGATACGCAGTATTTT,CASSQDPTGDGTDTQYF
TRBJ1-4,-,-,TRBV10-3,TGTGCCATCAGTGAGCTGGGGTGGAGGGCTGACCAGGAAAAACTGTTTTTT,CAISELGWRADQEKLFF
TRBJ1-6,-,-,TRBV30,TGTGCCTGGACCCCACTGGGCGCAGGGAATCATTCACCCCTCCACTTT,CAWTPLGAGNHSPLHF
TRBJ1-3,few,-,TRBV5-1,TGCGCCAGCAGTAGCAACTCTGGAAACACCATATATTTT,CASSSNSGNTIYF
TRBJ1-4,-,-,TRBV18,TGTGCCAGCTCACCATTCGCCGCGGATAATGAAAAACTGTTTTTT,CASSPFAADNEKLFF
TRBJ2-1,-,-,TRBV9,TGTGCCAGCAGCGTAGGTTCTATAAATCTTCCCGATGAGCAGTTCTTC,CASSVGSINLPDEQFF
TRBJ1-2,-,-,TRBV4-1,TGCGCCAGCAGCCAAGTGGTAACACAGGGCATGGTTGGCTACACCTTC,CASSQVVTQGMVGYTF